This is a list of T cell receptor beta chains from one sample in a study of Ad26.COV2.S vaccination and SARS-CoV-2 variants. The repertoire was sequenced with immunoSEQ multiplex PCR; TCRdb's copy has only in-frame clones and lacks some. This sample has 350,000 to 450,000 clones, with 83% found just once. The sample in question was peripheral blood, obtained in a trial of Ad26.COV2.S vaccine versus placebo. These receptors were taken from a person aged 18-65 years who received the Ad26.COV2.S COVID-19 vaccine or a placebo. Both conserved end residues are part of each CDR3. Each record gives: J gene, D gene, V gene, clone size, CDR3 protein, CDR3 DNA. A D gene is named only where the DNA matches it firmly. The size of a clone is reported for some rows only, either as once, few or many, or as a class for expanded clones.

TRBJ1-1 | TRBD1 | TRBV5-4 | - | CASSWGQGGNTEAFF | TGTGCCAGCAGCTGGGGACAGGGGGGGAACACTGAAGCTTTCTTT
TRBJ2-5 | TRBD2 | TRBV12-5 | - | CASGLRGGQETQYF | TGTGCTAGTGGTTTGCGGGGGGGGCAGGAGACCCAGTACTTC
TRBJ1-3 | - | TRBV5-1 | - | CASSLFPGSGNTIYF | TGCGCCAGCAGCTTGTTCCCTGGCTCTGGAAACACCATATATTTT
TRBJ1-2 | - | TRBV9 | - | CASSLSPETLRKLPGYTF | TGTGCCAGCAGCCTATCACCCGAGACATTGAGGAAATTGCCTGGCTACACCTTC
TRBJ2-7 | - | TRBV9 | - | CASSPNSGSEQYF | TGTGCCAGCAGCCCCAATTCAGGAAGCGAGCAGTACTTC
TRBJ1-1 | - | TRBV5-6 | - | CASSQPGGTEAFF | TGTGCCAGCAGCCAGCCCGGGGGCACTGAAGCTTTCTTT
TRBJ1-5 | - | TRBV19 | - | CASSISAGFLNQPQHF | TGTGCCAGTAGTATCTCTGCAGGATTTCTTAATCAGCCCCAGCATTTT
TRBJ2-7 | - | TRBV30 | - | CAWSGDSYEQYF | TGTGCCTGGAGCGGAGACAGCTACGAGCAGTACTTC
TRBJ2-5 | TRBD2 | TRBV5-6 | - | CASSQPGEGWVETQYF | TGTGCCAGCAGCCAACCCGGGGAGGGCTGGGTAGAGACCCAGTACTTC
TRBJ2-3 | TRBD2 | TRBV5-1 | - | CASRQTSGLAGVPDTQYF | TGCGCCAGCAGGCAGACCTCGGGACTAGCGGGAGTCCCAGATACGCAGTATTTT
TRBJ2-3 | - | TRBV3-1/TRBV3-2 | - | CASSRYKRGPTDTQYF | TGTGCCAGCAGTCGATACAAACGGGGGCCCACAGATACGCAGTATTTT
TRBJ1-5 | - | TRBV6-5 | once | CASRQGQLQPQHF | TGTGCCAGCAGGCAGGGCCAACTTCAGCCCCAGCATTTT
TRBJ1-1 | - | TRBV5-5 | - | CASSLSWVNTEAFF | TGTGCCAGCAGCCTGTCTTGGGTGAACACTGAAGCTTTCTTT
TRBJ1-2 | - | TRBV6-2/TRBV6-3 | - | CASSYSISIRVRGRYTF | TGTGCCAGCAGTTACTCGATCTCCATTAGGGTTCGGGGTCGCTACACCTTC
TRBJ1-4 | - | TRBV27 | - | CASSLRGGNEKLFF | TGTGCCAGCAGTTTACGGGGGGGTAATGAAAAACTGTTTTTT
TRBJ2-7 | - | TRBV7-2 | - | CASSATDPSSYEQYF | TGTGCCAGCAGCGCAACGGATCCAAGCTCCTACGAGCAGTACTTC
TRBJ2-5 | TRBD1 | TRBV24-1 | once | CATSDRDRAGETQYF | TGTGCCACCAGTGACCGAGACAGGGCAGGGGAGACCCAGTACTTC
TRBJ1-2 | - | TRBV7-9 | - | CASSDADQTSGTF | TGTGCCAGCAGCGACGCGGATCAGACGTCAGGTACCTTC
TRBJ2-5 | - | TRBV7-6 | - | CAAGETQYF | TGTGCCGCTGGAGAGACCCAGTACTTC
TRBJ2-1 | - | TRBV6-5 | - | CASSYLPGRYEQFF | TGTGCCAGCAGTTACCTCCCCGGGCGGTATGAGCAGTTCTTC
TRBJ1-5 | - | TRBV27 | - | CASSPSGGPQHF | TGTGCCAGCAGTCCCTCTGGTGGGCCCCAGCATTTT
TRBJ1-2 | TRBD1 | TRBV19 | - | CASSILRLTGHYGYTF | TGTGCCAGTAGTATTCTCCGGTTGACAGGGCACTATGGCTACACCTTC
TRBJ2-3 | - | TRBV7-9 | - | CAGETPRIADTQYF | TGTGCCGGAGAAACCCCACGCATCGCAGATACGCAGTATTTT
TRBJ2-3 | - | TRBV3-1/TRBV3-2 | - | CASSQFLGDTQYF | TGTGCCAGCAGCCAATTCTTGGGGGATACGCAGTATTTT
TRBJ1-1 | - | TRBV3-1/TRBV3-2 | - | CASSQGQKAFF | TGTGCCAGCAGCCAAGGGCAGAAAGCTTTCTTT
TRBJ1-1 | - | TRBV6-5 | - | CASRENTEAFF | TGTGCCAGCAGGGAGAACACTGAAGCTTTCTTT
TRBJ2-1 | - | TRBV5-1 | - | CASSLGIALRSNEQFF | TGCGCCAGCAGCTTGGGGATCGCTCTCCGCTCCAATGAGCAGTTCTTC
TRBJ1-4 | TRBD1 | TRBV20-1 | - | CSASYRGEKLFF | TGCAGTGCTAGTTACAGGGGAGAAAAACTGTTTTTT
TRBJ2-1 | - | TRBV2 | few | CASSVTEDNEQFF | TGTGCCAGCAGTGTAACAGAGGACAATGAGCAGTTCTTC